The 30 T cell receptor beta chains reported below all come from one sample, sequenced in a study of patients and donors after allogeneic stem cell transplantation. TCRdb ran MiXCR on the RT-PCR reads and lists one entry per CDR3 protein. The data show about 400,000 distinct CDR3 sequences, with about a sixth seen just once and 6.5% to 7.5% held by the top ten. Material: blood, either unsorted or a sorted T cell fraction (not recorded which). The receptors shown here come from a human donor who was either an allogeneic HSCT recipient or a stem cell or donor lymphocyte infusion donor (not recorded which). It is not recorded whose cells these are; they may come from a transplant donor.

Ten or more counts support this clonotype. J is TRBJ2-1 and V is TRBV4-1; D may be TRBD1 (6 bases). V was shortened by 3 bases and J by 9 bases, with 12 bases between the two germline ends. This CDR3 contains 13 residues. The germline V gene encodes CDR1 MGHRA and CDR2 YSYEKL. The CDR3 loop reads CASSQPDRGEQFF. In DNA form, the CDR3 reads TGCGCCAGCAGCCAGCCGGACAGAGGTGAGCAGTTCTTC.

This clonotype was seen only a few times. This chain connects TRBV7-9 to TRBJ2-6; no firm D call. This CDR3 comprises 16 residues. The germline CDR1 and CDR2 sequences are SEHNR and FQNEAQ (reference sequence). V lost 5 bases, J lost 0 bases, and 11 bases lay in between. CDR3 sequence (DNA): TGTGCCAGCAGCCCTACATTAAGCTCTGGGGCCAACGTCCTGACTTTC. Its protein product is CASSPTLSSGANVLTF.

This clonotype was seen repeatedly, ten times or more. The V and J genes are TRBV4-3 and TRBJ2-2; TRBD1 is a possible D gene (6 bases). V gave up 3 bases and J gave up 6 bases, with 14 bases separating them. CDR1 is LGHNA and CDR2 is YSLEER in the germline V gene. This CDR3 region has 15 residues. The CDR3 region is CASSQVGQPSGELFF. The CDR3 nucleotides are TGCGCCAGCAGCCAGGTCGGACAGCCCTCCGGGGAGCTGTTTTTT.

This chain links TRBV5-5 with TRBJ2-7; 8 nucleotides match TRBD1. J was trimmed by 4 bases and V by 5 bases; bases with no gene match: 2. Germline V gene sequence: CDR1 SGHKS, CDR2 YYEKEE (reference sequence). The CDR3 covers 12 residues. CDR3 sequence: CASRDRVYEQYF. The CDR3 coding sequence is TGTGCCAGCAGGGACAGGGTTTACGAGCAGTACTTC.

In its sample, this clonotype was seen a few times. The rearrangement links TRBV3-1 to TRBJ2-7; 8 bases are shared with TRBD2. CDR3 length equals 15 residues. Trimming cost V 4 bases and J 5 bases; bases outside gene matches: 10. Germline loops: CDR1 LGHDT, CDR2 YNNKEL (reference sequence). In DNA form, the CDR3 reads TGTGCCAGCAGCCCCCTCGGGCGGGAGGTTCACGAGCAGTACTTC. Protein product: CASSPLGREVHEQYF.

The rearrangement links TRBV7-2 to TRBJ2-6; D remains ambiguous. Trimming left V 4 bases short and J 0 bases short, with 10 bases between. CDR1 and CDR2 (germline): SGHTA, FQGNSA. The CDR3 is 16 residues long. CDR3 residues: CASSWSPVSGANVLTF. The CDR3 nucleotides are TGTGCCAGCAGCTGGAGTCCCGTCTCTGGGGCCAACGTCCTGACTTTC.

The chain has TRBV7-8 and TRBJ2-7; TRBD1 matches 8 bases. The CDR3 extends over 12 amino acids. The V gene end was trimmed by 3 bases and the J gene end by 7 bases; junction bases not matched to a gene: 2. CDR1 is SGHVS and CDR2 is FQNEAQ in the germline V gene. The CDR3 coding sequence is TGTGCCAGCAGCTTCACAGGGGGAGAGCAGTACTTC. Its protein product is CASSFTGGEQYF.

The V call is TRBV7-2, the J call TRBJ1-1; D not resolved. Germline CDR1 reads SGHTA; CDR2 reads FQGNSA. V dropped 3 bases and J dropped 5 bases, with 13 bases sitting between them. The CDR3 spans 14 residues. For the CDR3, the DNA is TGTGCCAGCAGCTTGGGAGGATTGCGGACTGAAGCTTTCTTT. Translated: CASSLGGLRTEAFF.

The chain carries TRBV12-3 or TRBV12-4 and TRBJ2-5; D perhaps matches TRBD1 (5 bases). Between the trimmed V and J ends, which lost 7 bases and 5 bases, there was a span of 14 bases. This CDR3 comprises 13 residues. CDR3 nucleotides: TGTGCCAGCAAGCTATGGGGCGCGGAGACCCAGTACTTC. It yields the protein CASKLWGAETQYF.

The CDR3 loop reads CASSPTAGVIYNEQFF. In DNA form, the CDR3 reads TGTGCCAGCAGCCCTACAGCGGGAGTGATTTACAATGAGCAGTTCTTC. The chain is built from TRBV14 and TRBJ2-1, with 8 bases aligning to TRBD2. In germline, CDR1 is SGHDN, CDR2 FVKESK. CDR3 length: 16 residues. Trimming at V came to 4 bases and at J to 4 bases, leaving 9 bases not matched to a gene.

This clonotype was seen more than once but under ten times. The chain uses TRBV11-2 and TRBJ1-4; D unclear. Germline CDR1 and CDR2: SGHAT and FQNNGV. Trimming cost V 5 bases and J 16 bases, with 14 bases left between them. The CDR3 length is 11 residues. The DNA for the CDR3 is TGTGCCAGCAGCCACCCGGGAGCTAAGTTTTTT. Its translation: CASSHPGAKFF.

The chain recombines TRBV11-3 with TRBJ2-5, with 9 bases aligning to TRBD2. Trimming removed 4 bases from V and 2 bases from J; junction bases left unmatched: 2. Germline V lookup: CDR1 SGHNT, CDR2 YENEEA. CDR3 size: 14 residues. DNA for the CDR3: TGTGCCAGCAGCTCTGCGGGAGGGCAAGAGACCCAGTACTTC. The encoded protein is CASSSAGGQETQYF.

This clonotype appeared a few times. The CDR3 sequence is CSARETSGIQPRSQYF. The CDR3 nucleotides are TGCAGTGCTAGAGAGACTAGCGGAATTCAACCGAGGTCCCAGTACTTC. This rearrangement joins TRBV20-1 to TRBJ2-5; 9 bases are shared with TRBD2. The CDR3 runs 16 residues. CDR1 DFQATT and CDR2 SNEGSKA come from the germline V gene (reference sequence). V lost 0 bases and J lost 9; bases outside the gene matches: 14.

The V gene is TRBV18, the J gene TRBJ2-4; D is possibly TRBD2 (5 bases). From germline, CDR1 is KGHSH and CDR2 LQKENI. The CDR3 loop spans 15 amino acids. V was shortened by 3 bases and J by 6 bases, with 15 bases between the two germline ends. CDR3: CASSPLRLPINIQYF. DNA for the CDR3: TGTGCCAGCTCACCGCTGAGACTACCAATAAACATTCAGTACTTC.

This clonotype was counted a few times. This sequence joins TRBV25-1 and TRBJ1-1; 7 positions match TRBD1. V lost 4 bases, J lost 4 bases, and 6 bases stayed unmatched. The CDR3 length is 14 residues. Germline V gives CDR1 MGHDK, CDR2 SYGVNS. The CDR3 region is CASSARRDSTEAFF. CDR3 sequence (DNA): TGTGCCAGCAGTGCCCGGCGGGACAGCACTGAAGCTTTCTTT.

The chain uses TRBV6-1 and TRBJ2-1; TRBD1 or TRBD2 may be the D gene (6 bases each). V was cut by 5 bases and J by 3 bases, with 14 bases left in between. Germline V lookup: CDR1 MNHNS, CDR2 SASEGT. The CDR3 has 15 residues. DNA of the CDR3: TGTGCCAGCAGTAAAAGGGGGGATTTCTACAATGAGCAGTTCTTC. Protein product: CASSKRGDFYNEQFF.

This clonotype occurred a few times. The chain links TRBV7-3 to TRBJ2-1; 9 bases are a match to TRBD2. CDR1 is SGHTA and CDR2 is FQGTGA in the germline V gene. J was trimmed by 4 bases and V by 5 bases; bases with no gene match: 9. CDR3 length: 16 residues. CDR3 bases: TGTGCCAGCAGCCGTTGGGCGGGGGGGATTTACAATGAGCAGTTCTTC. Translating gives CASSRWAGGIYNEQFF.

The gene calls are TRBV6-2 or TRBV6-3 and TRBJ2-2; D is uncertain. With 4 bases removed from V and 3 bases from J, the gap between germline ends came to 12 bases. CDR1 is MNHEY, CDR2 SVGEGT, per germline. This CDR3 is 15 amino acids long. DNA of the CDR3: TGTGCCAGCAGTTCCTCCTGGGTCGACACCGGGGAGCTGTTTTTT. Translated: CASSSSWVDTGELFF.

The chain joins TRBV30 to TRBJ2-7; a weak D match, TRBD1 (5 bases). V was shortened by 1 base and J by 2 bases, with 9 bases between the two germline ends. CDR3 length: 13 residues. In germline, CDR1 is GTSNPN, CDR2 SVGIG (reference sequence). CDR3 DNA sequence: TGTGCCTGGAGTGGGGGCACCACCTACGAGCAGTACTTC. Translating gives CAWSGGTTYEQYF.

This clonotype was counted only a few times. The rearrangement uses TRBV20-1 and TRBJ2-7; 8 bases agree with TRBD1. V shed 5 bases, J shed 2 bases, and the junction held 8 bases outside the gene matches. The length of the CDR3 is 14 residues. Germline CDR1 is DFQATT and CDR2 is SNEGSKA (reference sequence). In DNA, the CDR3 is TGCAGTGCTGATGACAGGGGAGCAGCCTACGAGCAGTACTTC. Translating it yields CSADDRGAAYEQYF.

The chain has TRBV30 and TRBJ2-1; 10 bases are shared with TRBD2. The germline CDR1 and CDR2 sequences are GTSNPN and SVGIG (reference sequence). CDR3 length equals 14 residues. V lost 5 bases to trimming and J lost 9 bases; unmatched junction nucleotides: 10. The CDR3 here is CAWEASGRGGEQFF. As DNA, the CDR3 is TGTGCCTGGGAGGCTAGCGGGAGAGGGGGTGAGCAGTTCTTC.

The V and J genes are TRBV24-1 and TRBJ1-5; no clear D gene. The CDR3 totals 16 residues. V was pared by 8 bases and J by 7 bases, with 23 bases between. Germline-derived CDR1 and CDR2 are KGHDR and SFDVKD. In DNA, the CDR3 is TGTGCCACCACGGTTCCGGCCTCAGGATCGGGACAGCCCCAGCATTTT. The encoded protein is CATTVPASGSGQPQHF.

This clonotype was detected a few times. CDR3 sequence reads: CASGLVRWPPKPDQETQYF. CDR3 DNA sequence: TGTGCTAGTGGTTTGGTACGATGGCCCCCGAAGCCCGATCAAGAGACCCAGTACTTC. This sequence joins TRBV12-5 and TRBJ2-5; D unclear. Trimming shortened V by 0 bases and J by 2 bases, and 22 bases separated the two germline ends. The CDR3 covers 19 residues. Germline V gene sequence: CDR1 LGHNT, CDR2 FRNRAP.

This clonotype was counted a few times. The chain combines TRBV5-5 with TRBJ2-7; the D gene could be TRBD1 or TRBD2 (6 bases each). The CDR3 covers 16 residues. Trimming took off 3 bases at V and 3 bases at J, with 19 bases between the two ends. From germline, CDR1 is SGHKS and CDR2 YYEKEE (reference sequence). CDR3 DNA sequence: TGTGCCAGCAGCTCCTCCCGAGGGGGGCAGTTCTACGAGCAGTACTTC. Encoded protein: CASSSSRGGQFYEQYF.

This chain connects TRBV7-2 to TRBJ2-3; D remains ambiguous. The V gene lost 5 bases and the J gene lost 7 bases, with 13 bases spanning the gap. Germline CDR1 SGHTA, CDR2 FQGNSA. CDR3 length: 13 residues. CDR3 region: CASSLDGGNTQYF. The CDR3 DNA reads as TGTGCCAGCAGCCTCGACGGTGGGAATACGCAGTATTTT.

The rearrangement links TRBV6-1 to TRBJ1-5, with 8 bases lining up with TRBD1. This CDR3 has 15 amino acids. Losses at the gene ends were 5 bases for V and 4 bases for J; bases not matched to a gene: 7. Germline loops: CDR1 MNHNS, CDR2 SASEGT. The CDR3 nucleotides read TGTGCCAGCAGTCAAGGACAGGGTAGGAATCAGCCCCAGCATTTT. Its protein product is CASSQGQGRNQPQHF.

This clonotype appeared a few times. The rearrangement links TRBV6-5 to TRBJ1-6, with 7 bases that match TRBD1. Germline values: CDR1 MNHEY, CDR2 SVGAGI. The trim removed 1 base at V and 6 bases at J, leaving 6 bases unmatched. This CDR3 region has 16 residues. CDR3 coding DNA: TGTGCCAGCAGTTACTACGAGGGGGCAAGTAATTCACCCCTCCACTTT. This sequence encodes CASSYYEGASNSPLHF.

The CDR3 is CSARGTKETQYF. The CDR3 DNA reads TGCAGTGCTAGGGGGACTAAAGAGACCCAGTACTTC. The J gene is TRBJ2-5, the V gene TRBV20-1; 7 bases line up with TRBD2. V dropped 3 bases and J dropped 3; count of bases not matched to a gene: 1. CDR1 is DFQATT and CDR2 is SNEGSKA in the germline V gene (reference sequence). CDR3 length: 12 amino acids.

Many counts were recorded for this clonotype. The chain couples TRBV20-1 to TRBJ1-1, with D possibly TRBD1 on 5 matching bases. V lost 3 bases and J lost 1, with 9 bases in between. The CDR3 contains 13 residues. Germline lookup yields CDR1 DFQATT and CDR2 SNEGSKA (reference sequence). The CDR3 region is CSASLDTNTEAFF. The CDR3 DNA follows: TGCAGTGCTAGCTTGGACACGAACACTGAAGCTTTCTTT.

Only a few counts were recorded for this clonotype. The genes are TRBV20-1 and TRBJ1-3; D gene unclear. Looked up from germline, CDR1 is DFQATT and CDR2 is SNEGSKA (reference sequence). V was shortened by 0 bases and J by 2 bases, with 8 bases between the two germline ends. The CDR3 length is 14 residues. This CDR3 is CSARDRKTGNTIYF. The CDR3 region has the DNA TGCAGTGCTAGAGACAGGAAAACTGGAAACACCATATATTTT.